A selection of T cell receptor beta chains follows, all from one sample in a study of T cells in localized non-small cell lung cancer. Clones were sequenced by immunoSEQ multiplex PCR, and TCRdb holds only the in-frame ones, with some missing. The profile covers around 64,000 clones, with approximately 93% appearing a single time and just under 20% taken by the ten largest. The sequences come from peripheral blood, collected before any cancer treatment. The origin of the receptors is a man between 40 and 75 years old with stage I lung adenocarcinoma. The CDR3 runs from the conserved cysteine through the conserved F or W. D genes are given only for firm matches. Clone size is stated in some rows and not others, as once, few, many or a class when expanded.

d_call j_call clone_size v_call cdr3_nt cdr3_aa
. TRBJ2-1 . TRBV19 TGTGCCAGTAGTTTCAGGGGCAGCTCCTACAATGAGCAGTTCTTC CASSFRGSSYNEQFF
. TRBJ2-3 . TRBV5-1 TGCGCCAGCAGCTTGGGTCACCAAGATACGCAGTATTTT CASSLGHQDTQYF
TRBD1 TRBJ2-7 . TRBV29-1 TGCAGCGTGGGGACAGACAACTACGAGCAGTACTTC CSVGTDNYEQYF
TRBD1 TRBJ2-7 . TRBV19 TGTGCCAGTCGACAGGGAACAACCTACGAGCAGTACTTC CASRQGTTYEQYF
TRBD1 TRBJ1-2 . TRBV5-6 TGTGCCAGCAGCGCCGGTTTTAAGGGGGCTATTTTTGGCTACACCTTC CASSAGFKGAIFGYTF
TRBD2 TRBJ2-1 . TRBV7-3 TGTGCCAGCAGCTTGGGACTAGCGGGCAATGAGCAGTTCTTC CASSLGLAGNEQFF
. TRBJ1-2 . TRBV19 TGTGCCAGTACGGCCGGTCTGCGGGGCTACACCTTC CASTAGLRGYTF
TRBD1 TRBJ2-5 . TRBV10-2 TGCGCCAGCAGTGGACAGGGGGCAGGGGAGACCCAGTACTTC CASSGQGAGETQYF
. TRBJ2-3 . TRBV7-3 TGTGCCAGCAGCTACCAAGGCCTGAGCACAGATACGCAGTATTTT CASSYQGLSTDTQYF
TRBD2 TRBJ2-1 few TRBV4-1 TGCGCCAGCAGCCCAAGGGGGCGGGAGGGCCTTCTAGATGAGCAGTTCTTC CASSPRGREGLLDEQFF
. TRBJ2-1 . TRBV5-6 TGTGCCAGCAGCCCAGGGTACAATGAGCAGTTCTTC CASSPGYNEQFF
TRBD1 TRBJ2-7 . TRBV7-9 TGTGCCAGCAGCCATTACCGGGACAGCGAGCAGTACTTC CASSHYRDSEQYF
. TRBJ1-2 . TRBV5-1 TGCGCCAGCAGCTTGCTCGGGACTAACTATGGCTACACCTTC CASSLLGTNYGYTF
. TRBJ1-1 . TRBV2 TGTGCCAGCAGTGAGCTCGAAAACACTGAAGCTTTCTTT CASSELENTEAFF
. TRBJ1-5 . TRBV2 TGTGCCAGCAGTCAGATACCCGATGACATATATAGCAATCAGCCCCAGCATTTT CASSQIPDDIYSNQPQHF
TRBD1 TRBJ2-4 . TRBV10-3 TGTGCCATCAGCGACAGGGGGGCGATAGCCAAAAACATTCAGTACTTC CAISDRGAIAKNIQYF
TRBD1 TRBJ1-2 . TRBV18 TGTGCCAGCTCACGCGCCGGGACGACAGGGCCTCAGGGCTACACCTTC CASSRAGTTGPQGYTF
. TRBJ2-7 . TRBV27 TGTGCCAGCAGTTTATTGGCGGCGACGGAGCAGTACTTC CASSLLAATEQYF
TRBD1 TRBJ1-2 few TRBV2 TGTGCCAGCAGCGCAAACCGGGACAGCCTATATGGCTACACCTTC CASSANRDSLYGYTF
. TRBJ1-1 . TRBV9 TGTGCCAGCACCCTTTATGGGGGGGACACTGAAGCTTTCTTT CASTLYGGDTEAFF
. TRBJ1-1 . TRBV4-1 TGCGCCAGCAGCCAAGGCGCCTTGGGGACGAACACTGAAGCTTTCTTT CASSQGALGTNTEAFF
. TRBJ2-1 . TRBV30 TGTGCCTGGAGTCCGGGCCCCAGGGGCTACAATGAGCAGTTCTTC CAWSPGPRGYNEQFF
. TRBJ2-7 . TRBV15 TGTGCCACCAGCAGAGATCAGCCGGACGAGCAGTACTTC CATSRDQPDEQYF
. TRBJ2-5 . TRBV6-1 TGTGCCAGCAGTGAAGGGACAGCCCAAGAGACCCAGTACTTC CASSEGTAQETQYF
. TRBJ1-5 . TRBV6-6 TGTGCCAGCAGTTACTGGCAGAACAATCAGCCCCAGCATTTT CASSYWQNNQPQHF
. TRBJ2-2 . TRBV29-1 TGCAGCGTTGGCCTTTTTGGGGGAACCGGGGAGCTGTTTTTT CSVGLFGGTGELFF
. TRBJ2-1 . TRBV19 TGTGCCAGTAGTATGTCGGTTGGAAATGAGCAGTTCTTC CASSMSVGNEQFF
. TRBJ1-1 . TRBV11-3 TGTGCCAGCAGCTTAGGAGAGAACACTGAAGCTTTCTTT CASSLGENTEAFF
TRBD1 TRBJ2-7 . TRBV7-6 TGTGCCAGCAGCTTAGAAGGACAGGGGGGCTCCTACGAGCAGTACTTC CASSLEGQGGSYEQYF
TRBD1 TRBJ1-5 . TRBV29-1 TGCAGCGTTGGGGGACAGAATAGCAATCAGCCCCAGCATTTT CSVGGQNSNQPQHF
TRBD1 TRBJ2-7 . TRBV9 TGTGCCAGCAGCGCGCCGGGACAGGGCTACGAGCAGTACTTC CASSAPGQGYEQYF
TRBD1 TRBJ2-4 . TRBV4-1 TGCGCCAGCAGCCGAGACAGGGCAGCCAAAAACATTCAGTACTTC CASSRDRAAKNIQYF
. TRBJ2-5 . TRBV11-2 TGTGCCAGCAGCTTAGGGGACGGTGGAGGGGGCCAAGAGACCCAGTACTTC CASSLGDGGGGQETQYF
. TRBJ2-7 . TRBV21-1 TGTGCCAGCAGCAAAACCGGGACTAGGTTGTACGAGCAGTACTTC CASSKTGTRLYEQYF
. TRBJ1-1 . TRBV2 TGTGCCAGCATGGCAGCGAACACTGAAGCTTTCTTT CASMAANTEAFF
. TRBJ1-4 . TRBV5-1 TGCGCCAGCAGCTTGGCCAAGACACCCCAGCGGGGAAAACTGTTTTTT CASSLAKTPQRGKLFF
. TRBJ1-1 . TRBV5-6 TGTGCCAGCAGCTTGGCCGGGGGGGCCGGTGATGAAGCTTTCTTT CASSLAGGAGDEAFF
. TRBJ2-2 . TRBV2 TGTGCCAGCAGCTATAGCTCGAACACCGGGGAGCTGTTTTTT CASSYSSNTGELFF
. TRBJ1-1 . TRBV7-6 TGTGCCAGCAGCTTAAGCCGCAACACTGAAGCTTTCTTT CASSLSRNTEAFF